The T cell receptor beta chain under discussion was sequenced for a study of regulatory T cells in long-lasting Graves disease listed by TCRdb under 2021. Regarding the complete study: Antithyroid drugs had been taken for less than 3 months by newly diagnosed Graves' disease patients. Persistent Graves' disease patients were compared with newly diagnosed Graves' disease patients by peripheral blood TCR sequencing and RNA sequencing. A total of some 35 samples underwent TCR sequencing: about 13 from persistent and around 20 from newly diagnosed Graves' disease patients. The study took place in China and was registered as a clinical trial.

The research as a whole found: A larger number of public clonotypes was shared among persistent patients (over 2,500) than among newly diagnosed patients (around 890). Only the TCR beta chain was sequenced and analyzed. Because the primary lesion, thyroid tissue, could not be accessed, the study looked at peripheral blood alone. Compared with newly diagnosed patients, persistent Graves' disease patients had lower TCR Shannon entropy and fewer highly expanded clones, which suggests clonal expansion. The small sample size was acknowledged by the authors as a limitation that may reduce accuracy.

Libraries were constructed by multiplex PCR. Sequencing instrument: Illumina HiSeq 4000. To build TCR beta libraries, CDR3 regions were amplified by Arm-PCR using iRepertoire HTBI primers. Gel purification was performed on PCR products prior to sequencing. Per the source publication's procedure: Gene usage analysis of CDR3 amino acid clonotypes relied on the 60 to 65 TRBV and 14 TRBJ segments identified across samples. COPE and FqMerger were used to merge the filtered high-quality paired reads into contigs. BLAST was used to align contigs to IMGT TRBV, TRBD and TRBJ reference genes, with CDR3 defined following IMGT. Any clonotype with a frequency above 0.1% was counted as a highly expanded clone. Shannon entropy served as the measure of repertoire diversity, while the Gini coefficient captured V-J evenness. A clonotype found in more than one individual was treated as public. TCRdb ran its own pipeline on the public reads, namely fastp trimming at Q25 and MiXCR clone calling, and kept in-frame beta chains. Each entry merges the rows of one CDR3 protein and shows their most common DNA and genes. These V and J calls originate from TCRdb's pipeline instead of the authors' own analysis. The sample contains about 240,000 distinct CDR3 sequences, around 20% of them found a single time. The top ten clones comprise approximately 15% of the sample.

A remark on this clonotype: Its target antigen remains unknown. No base-level quality is on record; no much larger clone is a single base apart.

What the time point label conveys for this sample: newly diagnosed GD, antithyroid drugs for less than 3 months. For both TCR sequencing and RNA sequencing, RNA was extracted from PBMCs using TRIzol. The diagnosis of Graves' disease was made according to American Thyroid Association guidelines. The patients came from an endocrinology department in Xi'an, China. Each patient gave around 9.2 milliliters of peripheral blood, collected in an EDTA anticoagulant tube. Ficoll Paque Plus density gradient separation was used to isolate PBMCs, and no additional T cell sorting was done. An Agilent 2100 Bioanalyzer and agarose gel were used to check RNA quality, and a NanoDrop 2000 was used to measure RNA concentration. Sequenced material: peripheral blood mononuclear cells (PBMCs), taken at new diagnosis, from a patient treated with antithyroid drugs. The source is a female donor with Graves disease.

Here is the DNA: TGCAGCGTTGGATCGGTCTCTGGCTACACCTTC. Its protein reads: CSVGSVSGYTF. The chain links TRBV29-1 with TRBJ1-2; the D gene cannot be resolved reliably. V is cut by 4 bases and J by 7 bases, and the space between the germline ends is 10 bases. Spanning cysteine to phenylalanine, the CDR3 consists of 11 amino acids. Left in the record is the CDR3 DNA by itself, 33 bases read in frame from the first base. The germline V gene sets CDR1 to SQVTM and CDR2 to ANQGSEA.